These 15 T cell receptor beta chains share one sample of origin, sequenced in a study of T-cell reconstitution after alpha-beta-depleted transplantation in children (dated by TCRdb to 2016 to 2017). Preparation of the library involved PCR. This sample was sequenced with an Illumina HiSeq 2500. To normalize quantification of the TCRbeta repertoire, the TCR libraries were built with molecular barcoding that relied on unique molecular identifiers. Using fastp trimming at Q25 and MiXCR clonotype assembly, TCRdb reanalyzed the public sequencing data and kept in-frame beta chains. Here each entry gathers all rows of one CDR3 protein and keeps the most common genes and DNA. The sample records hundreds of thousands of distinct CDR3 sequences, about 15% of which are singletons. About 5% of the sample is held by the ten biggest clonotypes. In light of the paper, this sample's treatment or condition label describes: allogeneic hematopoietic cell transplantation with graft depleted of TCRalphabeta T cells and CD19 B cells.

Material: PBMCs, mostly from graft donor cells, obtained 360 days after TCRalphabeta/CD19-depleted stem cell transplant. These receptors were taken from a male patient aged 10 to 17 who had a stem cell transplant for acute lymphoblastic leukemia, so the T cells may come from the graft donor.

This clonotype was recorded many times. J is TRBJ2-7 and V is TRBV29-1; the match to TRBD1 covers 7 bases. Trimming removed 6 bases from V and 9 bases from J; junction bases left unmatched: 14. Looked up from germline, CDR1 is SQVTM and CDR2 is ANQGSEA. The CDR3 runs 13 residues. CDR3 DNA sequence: TGCAGCGTCTGGGACAGTTCGTGGTACTTGCAGTACTTC. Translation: CSVWDSSWYLQYF.

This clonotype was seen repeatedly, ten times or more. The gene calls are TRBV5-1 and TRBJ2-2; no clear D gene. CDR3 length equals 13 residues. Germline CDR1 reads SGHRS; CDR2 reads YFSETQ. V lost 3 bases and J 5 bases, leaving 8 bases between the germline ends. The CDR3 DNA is TGCGCCAGCAGCTCTAAAAGGACCGGGGAGCTGTTTTTT. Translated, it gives CASSSKRTGELFF. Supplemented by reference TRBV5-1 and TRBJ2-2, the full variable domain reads KAGVTQTPRYLIKTRGQQVTLSCSPISGHRSVSWYQQTPGQGLQFLFEYFSETQRNKGNFPGRFSGRQFSNSRSEMNVSTLELGDSALYLCASSSKRTGELFFGEGSRLTVL.

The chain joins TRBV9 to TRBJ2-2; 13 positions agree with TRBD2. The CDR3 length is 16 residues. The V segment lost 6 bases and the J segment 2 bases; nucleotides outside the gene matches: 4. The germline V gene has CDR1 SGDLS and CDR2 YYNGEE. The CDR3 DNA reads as TGTGCCAGCACCTGGACTAGCGGGAGCAACACCGGGGAGCTGTTTTTT. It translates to CASTWTSGSNTGELFF.

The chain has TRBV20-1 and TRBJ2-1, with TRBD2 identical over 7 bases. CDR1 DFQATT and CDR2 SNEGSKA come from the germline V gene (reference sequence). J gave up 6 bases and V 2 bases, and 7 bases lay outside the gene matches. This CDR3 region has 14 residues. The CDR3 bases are TGCAGTGCTAGAATAGCGGGCCTCTTCAATGAGCAGTTCTTC. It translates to CSARIAGLFNEQFF.

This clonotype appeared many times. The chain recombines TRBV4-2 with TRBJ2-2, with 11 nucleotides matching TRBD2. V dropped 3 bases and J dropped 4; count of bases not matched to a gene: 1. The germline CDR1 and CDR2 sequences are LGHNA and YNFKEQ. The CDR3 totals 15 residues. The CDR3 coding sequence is TGTGCCAGCAGCCACGGGACTAGCGGCACCGGGGAGCTGTTTTTT. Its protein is CASSHGTSGTGELFF.

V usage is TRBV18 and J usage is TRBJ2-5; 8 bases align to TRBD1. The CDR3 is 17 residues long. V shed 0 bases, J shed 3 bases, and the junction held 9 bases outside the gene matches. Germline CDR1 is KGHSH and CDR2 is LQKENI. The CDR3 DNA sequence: TGTGCCAGCTCACCACCTGGATCGCGACAGGGGAAAGAGACCCAGTACTTC. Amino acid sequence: CASSPPGSRQGKETQYF.

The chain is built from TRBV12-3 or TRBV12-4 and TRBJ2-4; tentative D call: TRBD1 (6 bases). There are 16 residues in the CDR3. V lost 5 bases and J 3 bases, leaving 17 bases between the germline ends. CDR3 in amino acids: CASSRDIFLGKNIQYF. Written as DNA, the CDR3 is TGTGCCAGCAGTAGGGACATCTTTTTAGGCAAAAACATTCAGTACTTC.

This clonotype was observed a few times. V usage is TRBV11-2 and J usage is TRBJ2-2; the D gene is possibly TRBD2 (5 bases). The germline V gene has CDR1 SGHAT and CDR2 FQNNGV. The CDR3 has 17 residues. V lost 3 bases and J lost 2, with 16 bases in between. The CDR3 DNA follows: TGTGCCAGCAGCTTCGCACCAGCGGCTATTAACACCGGGGAGCTGTTTTTT. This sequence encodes CASSFAPAAINTGELFF.

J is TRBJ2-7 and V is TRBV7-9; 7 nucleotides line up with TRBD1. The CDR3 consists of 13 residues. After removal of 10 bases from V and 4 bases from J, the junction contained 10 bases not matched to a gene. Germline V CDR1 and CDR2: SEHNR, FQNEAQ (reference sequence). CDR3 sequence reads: CATSPRTGYEQYF. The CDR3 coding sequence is TGTGCCACTAGCCCCCGGACAGGATACGAGCAGTACTTC.

The CDR3 DNA follows: TGTGCCAGCAGTGTAGGACGGATCTATGGCTACACCTTC. Its translation: CASSVGRIYGYTF. The chain joins TRBV12-3 or TRBV12-4 to TRBJ1-2; D unresolved. The CDR3 consists of 13 residues. V was shortened by 5 bases and J by 4 bases, with 11 bases between the two germline ends.

CDR3 DNA sequence: TGCGCCAGCAGCTTTGGGGGCGCGCGGGCCAAAAACATTCAGTACTTC. It yields the protein CASSFGGARAKNIQYF. The V call is TRBV5-1, the J call TRBJ2-4, with D possibly TRBD1 on 6 matching bases. CDR1 SGHRS and CDR2 YFSETQ come from the germline V gene. There are 16 residues in the CDR3. The V gene lost 2 bases and the J gene lost 1 base, with 13 bases spanning the gap. Variable domain in full (rest from reference TRBV5-1 and TRBJ2-4): KAGVTQTPRYLIKTRGQQVTLSCSPISGHRSVSWYQQTPGQGLQFLFEYFSETQRNKGNFPGRFSGRQFSNSRSEMNVSTLELGDSALYLCASSFGGARAKNIQYFGAGTRLSVL.

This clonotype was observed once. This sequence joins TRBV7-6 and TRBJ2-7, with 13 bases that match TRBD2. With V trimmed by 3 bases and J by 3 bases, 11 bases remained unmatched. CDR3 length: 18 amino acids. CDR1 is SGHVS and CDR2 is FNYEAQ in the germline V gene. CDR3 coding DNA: TGTGCCAGCAGCTTTACCGGGACTAGCGGGACCAGCGTCTACGAGCAGTACTTC. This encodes CASSFTGTSGTSVYEQYF.

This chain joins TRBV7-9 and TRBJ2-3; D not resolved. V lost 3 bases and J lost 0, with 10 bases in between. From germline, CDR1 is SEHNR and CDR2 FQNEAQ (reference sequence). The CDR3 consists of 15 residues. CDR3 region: CASSFVRASTDTQYF. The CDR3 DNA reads TGTGCCAGCAGCTTCGTACGAGCTAGCACAGATACGCAGTATTTT.

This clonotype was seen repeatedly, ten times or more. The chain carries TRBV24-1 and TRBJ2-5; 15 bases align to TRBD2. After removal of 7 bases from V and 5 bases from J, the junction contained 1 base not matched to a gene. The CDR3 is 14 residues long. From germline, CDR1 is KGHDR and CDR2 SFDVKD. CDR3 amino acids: CATSGTSGRETQYF. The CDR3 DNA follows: TGTGCCACCAGCGGGACTAGCGGGAGGGAGACCCAGTACTTC.

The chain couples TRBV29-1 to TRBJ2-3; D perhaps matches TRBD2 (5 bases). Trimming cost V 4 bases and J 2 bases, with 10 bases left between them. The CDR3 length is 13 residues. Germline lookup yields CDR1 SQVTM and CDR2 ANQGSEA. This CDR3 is CSVAGKFTDTQYF. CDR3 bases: TGCAGCGTTGCCGGGAAGTTCACAGATACGCAGTATTTT.